This TCR beta chain derives from a study of OX40 agonist ivuxolimab in advanced cancers. Repertoires were generated with immunoSEQ multiplex PCR, while TCRdb's copy carries only in-frame clones and drops some. The sample carries around 50,000 clones, approximately 90% recorded once. V lost 0 bases to trimming and J lost 3 bases, with 12 bases between them. CDR3 size: 15 residues. Looked up from germline, CDR1 is SGHTA and CDR2 is FQGNSA. The specimen comprised CD4+ or CD8+ T cells sorted from blood, sampled in a trial of the OX40 agonist ivuxolimab. The sequence derives from an adult with an advanced solid tumor such as melanoma, head and neck, liver or kidney cancer. The chain joins TRBV7-2 to TRBJ2-7, with D perhaps TRBD1 (6 bases). CDR3 loop: CASSLAPGHYYEQYF. The DNA for the CDR3 is TGTGCCAGCAGCTTAGCGCCGGGACACTACTACGAGCAGTACTTC.